This entry lists 22 T cell receptor beta chains sequenced from one sample in a study of tumor-infiltrating lymphocytes in primary liver carcinoma. A constant-region primer served to make TCR beta cDNA from roughly 500 ng total RNA. Slightly modified ARM-PCR with three nested multiplex PCR rounds yielded TCR beta libraries. Running roughly 10 cycles apiece, the first two PCR rounds relied on TRBV1-TRBV30 forward primers together with a C-beta reverse primer. Via MiXCR, TCRdb re-called the multiplex PCR reads, giving one row per CDR3 protein. The data show roughly 100,000 distinct CDR3 sequences, about four fifths seen once. The study co-extracted DNA and RNA from about 19-30 mg of unsorted bulk tissue. The sequencing input was liver tumor tissue from sampling region 3. Subset meaning: tumor region T3, left-lateral pole. These receptors all stem from a man between 35 and 55 years old with primary liver carcinoma and hepatitis B virus infection.

Comments on this clonotype: The CDR3 does not end in the conserved phenylalanine or tryptophan, so this is likely a read error. The chain joins TRBV6-1 to TRBJ2-3; 7 bases line up with TRBD2. Losses at the gene ends were 7 bases for V and 7 bases for J; bases not matched to a gene: 8. Per germline, CDR1 MNHNS and CDR2 SASEGT. CDR3 length: 13 residues. CDR3 nucleotide sequence: TGTGCCAGCATGGAGGGAGGGCCTAATACGCAGTATCTT. Translation gives CASMEGGPNTQYL.

As concerns this clonotype: Its ends do not fully match the called genes, so a read error is possible. The chain links TRBV12-3 or TRBV12-4 to TRBJ2-5, with TRBD1 identical over 7 bases. This CDR3 region has 13 residues. The CDR3 spells CASGRSGTETQHF. The CDR3, as DNA: TGTGCCAGCGGCCGAAGTGGGACAGAGACCCAGCACTTC.

The sample holds a few counts of this clonotype. A read error may explain this, as a much larger clone is one base away. The chain is built from TRBV28 and TRBJ2-7, with D unresolved. With 2 bases removed from V and 6 bases from J, the gap between germline ends came to 8 bases. The CDR3 is 12 residues long. Germline CDR1 reads MDHEN; CDR2 reads SYDVKM. The CDR3 spells CASSLNPTEQYF. As DNA, the CDR3 is TGTGCCAGCAGTTTAAACCCTACCGAGCAGTACTTC.

Comments on this clonotype: This likely comes from a read error, as the CDR3 has no conserved phenylalanine or tryptophan at its end. This chain joins TRBV12-3 or TRBV12-4 and TRBJ1-1, with D perhaps matching TRBD1 (6 bases). The CDR3 spans 12 residues. V was shortened by 5 bases and J by 11 bases, with 15 bases between the two germline ends. CDR3 residues: CASSEQGVRAFS. In DNA form, the CDR3 reads TGTGCCAGCAGTGAACAGGGAGTGCGGGCTTTCTCT.

The genes are TRBV12-3 or TRBV12-4 and TRBJ2-7, with TRBD2 as a possible D gene (5 bases). The CDR3 extends over 16 amino acids. V dropped 1 base and J dropped 3 bases, with 16 bases sitting between them. CDR3 sequence: CASSLVAGLYIYEQYF. For the CDR3, the DNA is TGTGCCAGCAGTTTAGTCGCGGGTCTCTATATCTACGAGCAGTACTTC.

The V gene is TRBV14, the J gene TRBJ2-1, with 8 bases lining up with TRBD2. The V gene's germline CDR1 is SGHDN and CDR2 FVKESK. The CDR3 runs to 16 residues. With V trimmed by 6 bases and J by 8 bases, 15 bases remained unmatched. The CDR3 protein is CASSVIAGWVNDEQFF. DNA for the CDR3: TGTGCCAGCAGTGTCATAGCGGGATGGGTAAACGATGAGCAGTTCTTC.

A note on this clonotype: One end of the junction does not line up with germline, which may come from a read error. This chain links TRBV11-1 with TRBJ2-4; 13 bases fit TRBD2. CDR1 SGHAT and CDR2 FQDESV come from the germline V gene (reference sequence). The CDR3 sequence is 17 residues long. In DNA, the CDR3 is TGTGCCAGCAACTTTCCCGGGACTAGCGGGATCAAAGACATTGAGTACTTC. It codes for CASNFPGTSGIKDIEYF.

Worth noting for this clonotype: At one boundary the junction diverges from the germline segment, which might be a read error. The chain is built from TRBV7-9 and TRBJ2-5, with 10 nucleotides matching TRBD1. Germline-derived CDR1 and CDR2 are SEHNR and FQNEAQ (reference sequence). The CDR3 totals 15 residues. The CDR3 bases are TGTGCCAGCATCTTCTGGACAGGGGGAGAAGAGACCCAATACTTC. It is translated as CASIFWTGGEETQYF.

This clonotype occurred many times. The chain uses TRBV5-6 and TRBJ2-2; TRBD2 matches 7 bases. This CDR3 has 20 amino acids. V lost 2 bases to trimming and J lost 0 bases; unmatched junction nucleotides: 16. Germline V lookup: CDR1 SGHDT, CDR2 YYEEEE. The CDR3 DNA sequence: TGTGCCAGCAGCTTAGTAATCAGTGGCGGGAGCCATACGAACACCGGGGAGCTGTTTTTT. Protein sequence: CASSLVISGGSHTNTGELFF. Together with reference TRBV5-6 and TRBJ2-2, the CDR3 gives the full variable domain: DAGVTQSPTHLIKTRGQQVTLRCSPKSGHDTVSWYQQALGQGPQFIFQYYEEEERQRGNFPDRFSGHQFPNYSSELNVNALLLGDSALYLCASSLVISGGSHTNTGELFFGEGSRLTVL.

The genes are TRBV20-1 and TRBJ2-5; D call uncertain. CDR3 length: 13 amino acids. Per germline, CDR1 DFQATT and CDR2 SNEGSKA (reference sequence). V was clipped by 6 bases and J by 5 bases, with 16 bases between them. The chain's CDR3 is CSAPTLSDETQYF. CDR3 coding DNA: TGCAGTGCCCCCACTTTGTCGGATGAGACCCAGTACTTC.

Note on this clonotype: This likely comes from a read error, as the CDR3 has no conserved phenylalanine or tryptophan at its end. The DNA is omitted, as the CDR3 cannot be located on it reliably, and the CDR3 follows TCRdb's listing. The V call is TRBV6-5, the J call TRBJ2-1; the table names TRBD1, a call not compared with the DNA. Germline CDR1 is MNHEY and CDR2 is SVGAGI. The length of the CDR3 is 12 amino acids, counting both ends. CDR3 residues: CASRQGGNEQFY.

V usage is TRBV29-1 and J usage is TRBJ2-2; tentatively, D is TRBD2 (5 bases). The CDR3 length is 15 residues. Trimming took off 8 bases at V and 5 bases at J, with 21 bases between the two ends. Germline loops: CDR1 SQVTM, CDR2 ANQGSEA. This CDR3 reads CSIVGSVGRTGELFF. The DNA of the CDR3 is TGCAGCATTGTGGGGAGTGTAGGGCGAACCGGGGAGCTGTTTTTT.

This clonotype appeared a few times. The chain couples TRBV29-1 to TRBJ2-1; 9 bases fit TRBD1. CDR3 length equals 12 residues. Per the germline V gene, CDR1 is SQVTM and CDR2 is ANQGSEA. The CDR3 spells CGSEQGAGEQFF. In nucleotides, the CDR3 is TGCGGTTCAGAACAGGGGGCGGGTGAGCAGTTCTTC.

This clonotype has just a few counts. Germline and junction disagree at one end, which may indicate a read error. The rearrangement uses TRBV11-1 and TRBJ2-7, with D maybe TRBD1 (6 bases). The CDR3 length is 13 residues. Germline CDR1 is SGHAT and CDR2 is FQDESV (reference sequence). This CDR3 reads CTSRGKRSYEQYF. The CDR3 DNA sequence: TGTACCAGCAGGGGTAAGCGATCCTATGAGCAGTACTTC.

A note on this clonotype: The germline gene is not matched at one end of the junction; a read error may be the cause. The CDR3 bases are TGTGCCATCAGTGATGAAGTTGTGTTGACAGGGAACACCGGGGAGCTGTTCTTT. It translates to CAISDEVVLTGNTGELFF. The V call is TRBV10-3, the J call TRBJ2-2; TRBD1 aligns across 7 bases. The CDR3 covers 18 residues. CDR1 and CDR2 (germline): ENHRY, SYGVKD.

On this clonotype: In this CDR3 the conserved last residue, phenylalanine or tryptophan, is missing, so a read error is likely. This rearrangement joins TRBV20-1 to TRBJ1-2; TRBD1 is a possible D gene (5 bases). The V gene lost 6 bases and the J gene lost 3 bases, with 14 bases spanning the gap. Germline V gene lookup returns CDR1 DFQATT and CDR2 SNEGSKA (reference sequence). CDR3 size: 13 residues. The DNA of the CDR3 is TGCAGTGCCCGGCCCCAGGGAGACTATGGCTACACCTTA. Protein: CSARPQGDYGYTL.

The chain is built from TRBV7-6 and TRBJ1-1, with 8 bases lining up with TRBD1. This CDR3 has 14 amino acids. The germline V gene has CDR1 SGHVS and CDR2 FNYEAQ. V lost 4 bases and J lost 6; bases outside the gene matches: 7. CDR3 sequence (DNA): TGTGCCAGCAGCTCAGTCCCGGACAGGGCTGAAGCTTTCTTT. It translates to CASSSVPDRAEAFF.

With regard to this clonotype: A junction end diverges from the germline sequence, so it may reflect a read error. The chain is built from TRBV11-2 and TRBJ2-5; D is unclear. The CDR3 has 15 amino acids. Germline V gene data show CDR1 as SGHAT and CDR2 as FQNNGV. The CDR3: CASSPVGLVPETRCF. The CDR3 coding sequence is TGTGCCAGCAGCCCTGTTGGGCTAGTCCCGGAGACCCGGTGCTTC.

The chain couples TRBV5-1 to TRBJ2-3; 9 nucleotides align to TRBD1. After removal of 7 bases from V and 4 bases from J, the junction contained 10 bases not matched to a gene. Germline V gene data show CDR1 as SGHRS and CDR2 as YFSETQ. The CDR3 sequence is 15 residues long. The CDR3 spells CASGDGTGSPDTQYF. Here the CDR3 DNA reads TGCGCCAGCGGGGATGGGACAGGGAGTCCAGATACGCAGTATTTT.

Remarks on this clonotype: Relative to the germline gene, one junction end is altered; a read error may explain this. The rearrangement uses TRBV12-3 or TRBV12-4 and TRBJ2-6; tentatively, D is TRBD2 (6 bases). The CDR3 has 21 residues. CDR3 bases: TGCGCCAGCAGTCTGATCCGACTAGTCCCCGGTCGGGCCTCTGGGGCCAACGTCCTGACTTTC. Its protein product is CASSLIRLVPGRASGANVLTF.

Comment on this clonotype: An end of the junction differs from the germline gene, which may be a read error. The chain carries TRBV11-1 and TRBJ2-3; tentative D call: TRBD2 (6 bases). From germline, CDR1 is SGHAT and CDR2 FQDESV (reference sequence). This CDR3 contains 19 residues. DNA for the CDR3: TGTGCCAGCAGCGGGGCCCGGACTAACTGGAGGACCCTGACAGATACGCAGTTTTTT. This sequence encodes CASSGARTNWRTLTDTQFF. The full variable domain, in which reference TRBV11-1 and TRBJ2-3 provide the parts outside the CDR3, is EAEVAQSPRYKITEKSQAVAFWCDPISGHATLYWYRQILGQGPELLVQFQDESVVDDSQLPKDRFSAERLKGVDSTLKIQPAELGDSAMYLCASSGARTNWRTLTDTQFFGPGTRLTVL.

The sample holds many counts of this clonotype. The chain combines TRBV5-4 with TRBJ1-4; tentatively, D is TRBD1 (6 bases). CDR1 and CDR2 from the germline V gene are SGHNT and YYREEE (reference sequence). Trimming took 4 bases from V and 8 from J, leaving 9 bases between them. The CDR3 contains 12 residues. In DNA form, the CDR3 reads TGTGCCAGCAGCCCGAGGGGGGAAAAACTGTTTTTT. This translates into CASSPRGEKLFF.